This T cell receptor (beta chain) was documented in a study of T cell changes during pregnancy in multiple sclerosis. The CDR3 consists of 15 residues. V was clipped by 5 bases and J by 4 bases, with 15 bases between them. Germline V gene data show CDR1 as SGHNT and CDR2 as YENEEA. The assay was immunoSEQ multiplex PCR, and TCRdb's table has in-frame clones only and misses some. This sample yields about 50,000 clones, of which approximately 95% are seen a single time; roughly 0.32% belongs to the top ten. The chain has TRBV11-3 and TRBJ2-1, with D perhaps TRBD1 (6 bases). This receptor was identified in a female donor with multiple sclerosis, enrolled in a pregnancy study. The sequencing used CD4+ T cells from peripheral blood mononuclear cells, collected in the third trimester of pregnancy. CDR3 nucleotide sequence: TGTGCCAGCAGCCAAGGACAGTCGAAGTACAATGAGCAGTTCTTC. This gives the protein CASSQGQSKYNEQFF.